Listed below are T cell receptor beta chains from one sample, sequenced in a study of cytomegalovirus exposure and HLA in healthy donors. Only in-frame clones appear in the TCRdb table, and some are missing; sequencing was by immunoSEQ multiplex PCR. The sample has fewer than 150,000 clones; around four fifths are singletons. Sequenced: PBMCs. The receptors originated from a man in his sixties in good health and CMV-seropositive. CDR3s include the opening cysteine and the closing phenylalanine or tryptophan. A D gene is named only where the DNA matches it firmly. Some rows have no size entry. The others give once, few or many, or a class for an expanded clone.

clone size: -; CDR3 length: 16; V gene: TRBV30; D gene: TRBD1; J gene: TRBJ2-3; CDR3 DNA: TGTGCCTGGAGAGGCTTACAGGGGATGCCCACAGATACGCAGTATTTT; CDR3 protein: CAWRGLQGMPTDTQYF
clone size: -; CDR3 length: 16; V gene: TRBV6-4; D gene: TRBD2; J gene: TRBJ2-2; CDR3 DNA: TGTGCCAGCAGTCGACTAGCGGGAGGTCTCACCGGGGAGCTGTTTTTT; CDR3 protein: CASSRLAGGLTGELFF
clone size: -; CDR3 length: 14; V gene: TRBV5-1; D gene: TRBD2; J gene: TRBJ2-7; CDR3 DNA: TGCGCCAGCAGCTTCCAGCGGGAGGGAGATGAGCAGTACTTC; CDR3 protein: CASSFQREGDEQYF
clone size: -; CDR3 length: 14; V gene: TRBV19; D gene: TRBD1; J gene: TRBJ1-4; CDR3 DNA: TGTGCCAGTACCCCGGACAGGGAGAATGAAAAACTGTTTTTT; CDR3 protein: CASTPDRENEKLFF
clone size: -; CDR3 length: 14; V gene: TRBV6-5; D gene: -; J gene: TRBJ1-4; CDR3 DNA: TGTGCCAGCAGTTACGGGACACCGTTGCAAAAACTGTTTTTT; CDR3 protein: CASSYGTPLQKLFF
clone size: -; CDR3 length: 12; V gene: TRBV6-1; D gene: TRBD2; J gene: TRBJ2-7; CDR3 DNA: TGTGCCACCGCACGGGGGGCCTACGAGCAGTACTTC; CDR3 protein: CATARGAYEQYF
clone size: -; CDR3 length: 13; V gene: TRBV2; D gene: TRBD1; J gene: TRBJ1-1; CDR3 DNA: TGTGCCAGCAGGGGACAGGCGAACACTGAAGCTTTCTTT; CDR3 protein: CASRGQANTEAFF
clone size: once; CDR3 length: 11; V gene: TRBV7-9; D gene: -; J gene: TRBJ2-3; CDR3 DNA: TGTGCCAGCAGCCTCCTCGGGGGGCAGTATTTT; CDR3 protein: CASSLLGGQYF
clone size: -; CDR3 length: 16; V gene: TRBV6-6; D gene: TRBD1; J gene: TRBJ1-5; CDR3 DNA: TGTGCCAGCAGTTCTTCAGACAGGGGGCTAGGTCAGCCCCAGCATTTT; CDR3 protein: CASSSSDRGLGQPQHF
clone size: -; CDR3 length: 15; V gene: TRBV5-1; D gene: -; J gene: TRBJ2-2; CDR3 DNA: TGCGCCAGCACATCTTCTCCTACGAACACCGGGGAGCTGTTTTTT; CDR3 protein: CASTSSPTNTGELFF
clone size: few; CDR3 length: 13; V gene: TRBV29-1; D gene: -; J gene: TRBJ1-4; CDR3 DNA: TGCAGCGTTGTTTCCAGGGGAAAGGAAAAACTGTTTTTT; CDR3 protein: CSVVSRGKEKLFF
clone size: -; CDR3 length: 14; V gene: TRBV6-1; D gene: -; J gene: TRBJ1-4; CDR3 DNA: TGTGCCAGCAGTGAAGACGTGGCACCCCGAAAACTGTTTTTT; CDR3 protein: CASSEDVAPRKLFF
clone size: -; CDR3 length: 13; V gene: TRBV27; D gene: -; J gene: TRBJ1-5; CDR3 DNA: TGTGCCAGCAGTTCAGGGCTTAATCAGCCCCAGCATTTT; CDR3 protein: CASSSGLNQPQHF
clone size: -; CDR3 length: 16; V gene: TRBV7-9; D gene: -; J gene: TRBJ2-7; CDR3 DNA: TGTGCCAGCAGCCCGGGTGGCGGAACGAAAATCTACGAGCAGTACTTC; CDR3 protein: CASSPGGGTKIYEQYF
clone size: -; CDR3 length: 17; V gene: TRBV7-4; D gene: TRBD1; J gene: TRBJ1-3; CDR3 DNA: TGTGCCAGCAGGGTGGGACAGGCCTCACGGTCTGGAAACACCATATATTTT; CDR3 protein: CASRVGQASRSGNTIYF
clone size: -; CDR3 length: 14; V gene: TRBV5-1; D gene: -; J gene: TRBJ1-5; CDR3 DNA: TGCGCCAGCAGCTTGATCGGGGGGAAGGAGCCCCAGCATTTT; CDR3 protein: CASSLIGGKEPQHF
clone size: once; CDR3 length: 17; V gene: TRBV5-1; D gene: -; J gene: TRBJ2-1; CDR3 DNA: TGCGCCAGCACCCTTGGGGTAGGGGCAGGGAGGTACAATGAGCAGTTCTTC; CDR3 protein: CASTLGVGAGRYNEQFF
clone size: -; CDR3 length: 14; V gene: TRBV5-1; D gene: -; J gene: TRBJ2-3; CDR3 DNA: TGCGCCAGCAGCTCAATAGCGGGCACAGATACGCAGTATTTT; CDR3 protein: CASSSIAGTDTQYF
clone size: -; CDR3 length: 13; V gene: TRBV28; D gene: TRBD1; J gene: TRBJ1-1; CDR3 DNA: TGTGCCAGCAGTCCCCGGGACAGGGCTGAAGCTTTCTTT; CDR3 protein: CASSPRDRAEAFF
clone size: -; CDR3 length: 15; V gene: TRBV4-1; D gene: -; J gene: TRBJ1-2; CDR3 DNA: TGCGCCAGCAGCCAAGATTGGCAAGATAACTATGGCTACACCTTC; CDR3 protein: CASSQDWQDNYGYTF
clone size: -; CDR3 length: 13; V gene: TRBV7-9; D gene: TRBD1; J gene: TRBJ1-1; CDR3 DNA: TGTTCCAGCAGCTTCGACCAGGGGGCTGAAGCTTTCTTT; CDR3 protein: CSSSFDQGAEAFF
clone size: few; CDR3 length: 15; V gene: TRBV19; D gene: TRBD1; J gene: TRBJ1-2; CDR3 DNA: TGTGCCAGTACCGCAATGGCAGGGGGGTTCTATGGCTACACCTTC; CDR3 protein: CASTAMAGGFYGYTF
clone size: few; CDR3 length: 13; V gene: TRBV30; D gene: -; J gene: TRBJ2-5; CDR3 DNA: TGTGCCTGGAGTCCTCTCATTGAGGAGACCCAGTACTTC; CDR3 protein: CAWSPLIEETQYF
clone size: -; CDR3 length: 18; V gene: TRBV7-3; D gene: -; J gene: TRBJ1-6; CDR3 DNA: TGTGCCAGCAGCGAATTTGGTACTAGGGTTAGAGGGCCTTCACCCCTCCACTTT; CDR3 protein: CASSEFGTRVRGPSPLHF
clone size: -; CDR3 length: 18; V gene: TRBV4-1; D gene: -; J gene: TRBJ1-2; CDR3 DNA: TGCGCCAGCAGCCAAGTTTCTCGGGGGGGCCTCGCTGGCTATGGCTACACCTTC; CDR3 protein: CASSQVSRGGLAGYGYTF
clone size: -; CDR3 length: 17; V gene: TRBV4-1; D gene: -; J gene: TRBJ1-5; CDR3 DNA: TGCGCCAGCAGCCAAGATGGTAGTTTTCCGGGGGACCAGCCCCAGCATTTT; CDR3 protein: CASSQDGSFPGDQPQHF
clone size: -; CDR3 length: 13; V gene: TRBV29-1; D gene: -; J gene: TRBJ1-1; CDR3 DNA: TGCAGCGTTAGGCAGGGGATTATCGCTGAAGCTTTCTTT; CDR3 protein: CSVRQGIIAEAFF
clone size: -; CDR3 length: 18; V gene: TRBV19; D gene: -; J gene: TRBJ2-6; CDR3 DNA: TGTGCCAGTAGTGTAACGGGGCCCAGGGGAACTGGGGCCAACGTCCTGACTTTC; CDR3 protein: CASSVTGPRGTGANVLTF
clone size: -; CDR3 length: 14; V gene: TRBV19; D gene: -; J gene: TRBJ1-5; CDR3 DNA: TGTGCCAGCGGGCTCCAGGGGTTGGTTCAGCCCCAGCATTTT; CDR3 protein: CASGLQGLVQPQHF
clone size: -; CDR3 length: 11; V gene: TRBV2; D gene: TRBD1; J gene: TRBJ1-2; CDR3 DNA: TGTGCCAGCACAGGGGGCTATGGCTACACCTTC; CDR3 protein: CASTGGYGYTF
clone size: -; CDR3 length: 14; V gene: TRBV15; D gene: -; J gene: TRBJ1-1; CDR3 DNA: TGTGCCACCAGCAGGACACCTAGGGGTACTGAAGCTTTCTTT; CDR3 protein: CATSRTPRGTEAFF
clone size: -; CDR3 length: 14; V gene: TRBV29-1; D gene: -; J gene: TRBJ1-2; CDR3 DNA: TGCAGCGTTGAACCTGTGGAGGCTAACTATGGCTACACCTTC; CDR3 protein: CSVEPVEANYGYTF
clone size: -; CDR3 length: 18; V gene: TRBV5-1; D gene: TRBD1; J gene: TRBJ1-4; CDR3 DNA: TGCGCCAGCAGCTTAAACCGGGACAGGGTCCCCAATAATGAAAAACTGTTTTTT; CDR3 protein: CASSLNRDRVPNNEKLFF
clone size: -; CDR3 length: 15; V gene: TRBV5-1; D gene: TRBD1; J gene: TRBJ2-1; CDR3 DNA: TGCGCCAGCAGCCCAGGGACAGGGCCTGACAATGAGCAGTTCTTC; CDR3 protein: CASSPGTGPDNEQFF